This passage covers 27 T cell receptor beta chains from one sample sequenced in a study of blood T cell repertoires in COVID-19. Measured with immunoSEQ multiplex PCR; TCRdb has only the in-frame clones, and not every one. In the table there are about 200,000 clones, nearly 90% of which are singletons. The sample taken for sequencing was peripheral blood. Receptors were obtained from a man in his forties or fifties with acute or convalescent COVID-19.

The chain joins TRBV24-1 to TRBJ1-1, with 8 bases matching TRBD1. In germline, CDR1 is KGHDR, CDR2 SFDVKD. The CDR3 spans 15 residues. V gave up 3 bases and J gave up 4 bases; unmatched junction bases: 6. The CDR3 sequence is CATSDPTGGGTEAFF. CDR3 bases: TGTGCCACCAGTGATCCTACAGGGGGGGGCACTGAAGCTTTCTTT.

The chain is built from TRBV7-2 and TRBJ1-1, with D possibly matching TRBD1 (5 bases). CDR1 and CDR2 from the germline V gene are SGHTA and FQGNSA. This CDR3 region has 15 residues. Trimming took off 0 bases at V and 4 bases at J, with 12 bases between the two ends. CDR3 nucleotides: TGTGCCAGCAGCTTAGCCGTGGGGGGTTTCACTGAAGCTTTCTTT. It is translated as CASSLAVGGFTEAFF.

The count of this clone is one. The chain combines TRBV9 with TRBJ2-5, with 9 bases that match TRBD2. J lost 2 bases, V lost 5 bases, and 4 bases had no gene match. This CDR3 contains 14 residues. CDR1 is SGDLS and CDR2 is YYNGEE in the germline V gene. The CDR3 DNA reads TGTGCCAGCAGTCTGACTAGCGGACAAGAGACCCAGTACTTC. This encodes CASSLTSGQETQYF.

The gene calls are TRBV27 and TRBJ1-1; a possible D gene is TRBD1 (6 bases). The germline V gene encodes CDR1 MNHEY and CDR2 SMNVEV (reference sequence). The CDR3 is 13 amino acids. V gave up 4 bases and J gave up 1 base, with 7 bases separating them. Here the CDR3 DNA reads TGTGCCAGCAGTTGGGGACAGAACACTGAAGCTTTCTTT. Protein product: CASSWGQNTEAFF.

The CDR3, as DNA: TGCAGCGTTGAGTTGGCGCCGTGGACAAGAAGAGAACGGTACTTC. It is translated as CSVELAPWTRRERYF. The rearrangement links TRBV29-1 to TRBJ2-5; D is possibly TRBD1 (5 bases). The CDR3 covers 15 residues. Trimming left V 3 bases short and J 13 bases short, with 27 bases between. The germline gives CDR1 SQVTM, CDR2 ANQGSEA.

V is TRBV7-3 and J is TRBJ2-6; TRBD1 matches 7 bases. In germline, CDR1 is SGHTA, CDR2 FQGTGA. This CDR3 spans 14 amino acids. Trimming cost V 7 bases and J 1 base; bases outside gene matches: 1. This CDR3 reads CASKTGSGANVLTF. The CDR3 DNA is TGTGCCAGCAAGACAGGGTCTGGGGCCAACGTCCTGACTTTC.

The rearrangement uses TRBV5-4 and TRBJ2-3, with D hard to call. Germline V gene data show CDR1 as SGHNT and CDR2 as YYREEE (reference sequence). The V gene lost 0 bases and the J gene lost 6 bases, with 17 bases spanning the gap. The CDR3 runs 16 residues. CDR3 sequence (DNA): TGTGCCAGCAGCTTGGATTTGACCGCAAGAGGTGATACGCAGTATTTT. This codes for CASSLDLTARGDTQYF.

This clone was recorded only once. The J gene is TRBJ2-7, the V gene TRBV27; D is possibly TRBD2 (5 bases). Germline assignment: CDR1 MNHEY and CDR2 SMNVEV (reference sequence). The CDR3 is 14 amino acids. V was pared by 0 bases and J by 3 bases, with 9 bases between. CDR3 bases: TGTGCCAGCAGTTTATCGCACGGGGACTACGAGCAGTACTTC. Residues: CASSLSHGDYEQYF.

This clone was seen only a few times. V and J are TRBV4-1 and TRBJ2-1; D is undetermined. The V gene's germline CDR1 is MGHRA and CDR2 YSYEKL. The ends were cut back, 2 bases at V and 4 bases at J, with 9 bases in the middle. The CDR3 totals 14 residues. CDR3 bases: TGCGCCAGCAGCCAACATCAGATGTACAATGAGCAGTTCTTC. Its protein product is CASSQHQMYNEQFF.

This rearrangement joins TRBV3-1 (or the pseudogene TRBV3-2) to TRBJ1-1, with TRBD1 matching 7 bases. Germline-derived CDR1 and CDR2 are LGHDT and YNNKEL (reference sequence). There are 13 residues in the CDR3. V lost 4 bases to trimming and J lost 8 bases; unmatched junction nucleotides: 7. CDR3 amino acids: CASSLRDSKEAFF. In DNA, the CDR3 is TGTGCCAGCAGCCTCCGGGACAGTAAAGAAGCTTTCTTT.

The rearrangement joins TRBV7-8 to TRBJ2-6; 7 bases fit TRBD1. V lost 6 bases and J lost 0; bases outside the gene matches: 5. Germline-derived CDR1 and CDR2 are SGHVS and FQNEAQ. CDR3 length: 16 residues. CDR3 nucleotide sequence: TGTGCCAGCAGATCTACAGGGGTCTCTGGGGCCAACGTCCTGACTTTC. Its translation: CASRSTGVSGANVLTF.

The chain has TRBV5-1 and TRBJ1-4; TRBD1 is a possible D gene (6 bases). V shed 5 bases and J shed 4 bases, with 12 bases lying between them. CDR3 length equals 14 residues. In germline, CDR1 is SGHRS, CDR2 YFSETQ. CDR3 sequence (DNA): TGCGCCAGCAGGGGGGGGGCCCTTAATGAAAAACTGTTTTTT. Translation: CASRGGALNEKLFF.

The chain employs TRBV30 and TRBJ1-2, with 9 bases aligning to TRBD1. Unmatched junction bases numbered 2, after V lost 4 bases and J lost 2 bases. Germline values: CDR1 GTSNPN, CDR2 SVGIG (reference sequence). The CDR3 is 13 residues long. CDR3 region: CAWTDRGNYGYTF. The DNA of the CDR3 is TGTGCCTGGACGGACAGGGGAAACTATGGCTACACCTTC.

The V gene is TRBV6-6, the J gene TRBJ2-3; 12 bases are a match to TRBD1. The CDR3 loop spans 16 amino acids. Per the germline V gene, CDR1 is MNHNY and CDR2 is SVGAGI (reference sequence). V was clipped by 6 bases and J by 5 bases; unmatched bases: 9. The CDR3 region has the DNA TGTGCCAGCAGCCTGATCCGGGACAGGGGGCAAGATACGCAGTATTTT. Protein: CASSLIRDRGQDTQYF.

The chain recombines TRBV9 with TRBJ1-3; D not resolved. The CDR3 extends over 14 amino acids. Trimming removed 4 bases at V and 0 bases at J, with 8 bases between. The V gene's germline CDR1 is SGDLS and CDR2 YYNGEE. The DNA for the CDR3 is TGTGCCAGCAGCCCCGGGAGCTCTGGAAACACCATATATTTT. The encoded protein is CASSPGSSGNTIYF.

The CDR3 DNA follows: TGTGCCAGCAGTTACGGACTAGCGGGAAGCACAGATACGCAGTATTTT. Translation: CASSYGLAGSTDTQYF. This rearrangement joins TRBV6-6 to TRBJ2-3, with 12 bases lining up with TRBD2. Per the germline V gene, CDR1 is MNHNY and CDR2 is SVGAGI (reference sequence). The CDR3 is 16 residues long. The trim removed 2 bases at V and 0 bases at J, leaving 0 bases unmatched.

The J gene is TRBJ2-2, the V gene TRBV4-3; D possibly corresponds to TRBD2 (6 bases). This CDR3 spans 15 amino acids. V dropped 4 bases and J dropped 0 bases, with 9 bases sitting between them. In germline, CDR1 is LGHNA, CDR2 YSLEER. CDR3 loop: CASSRSGSNTGELFF. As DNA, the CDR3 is TGCGCCAGCAGCCGTAGCGGATCGAACACCGGGGAGCTGTTTTTT.

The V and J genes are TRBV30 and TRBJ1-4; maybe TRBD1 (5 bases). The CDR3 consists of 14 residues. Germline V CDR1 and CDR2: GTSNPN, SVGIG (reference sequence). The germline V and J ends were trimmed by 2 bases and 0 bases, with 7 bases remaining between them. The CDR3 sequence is CAWSSGATNEKLFF. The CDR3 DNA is TGTGCCTGGAGTTCGGGGGCAACTAATGAAAAACTGTTTTTT. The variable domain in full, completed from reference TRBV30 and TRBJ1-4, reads SQTIHQWPATLVQPVGSPLSLECTVEGTSNPNLYWYRQAAGRGLQLLFYSVGIGQISSEVPQNLSASRPQDRQFILSSKKLLLSDSGFYLCAWSSGATNEKLFFGSGTQLSVL.

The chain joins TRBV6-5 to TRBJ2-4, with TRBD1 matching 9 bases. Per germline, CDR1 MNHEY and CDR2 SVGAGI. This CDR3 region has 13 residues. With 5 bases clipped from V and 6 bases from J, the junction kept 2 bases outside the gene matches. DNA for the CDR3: TGTGCCAGCAGTCGACAGGGGGTAAACATTCAGTACTTC. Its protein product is CASSRQGVNIQYF.

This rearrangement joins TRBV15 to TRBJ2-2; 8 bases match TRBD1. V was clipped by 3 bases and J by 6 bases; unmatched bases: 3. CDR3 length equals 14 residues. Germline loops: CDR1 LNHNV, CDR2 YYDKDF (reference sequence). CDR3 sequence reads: CATSSRTGSGELFF. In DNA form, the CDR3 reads TGTGCCACCAGCAGTCGGACAGGGTCCGGGGAGCTGTTTTTT.

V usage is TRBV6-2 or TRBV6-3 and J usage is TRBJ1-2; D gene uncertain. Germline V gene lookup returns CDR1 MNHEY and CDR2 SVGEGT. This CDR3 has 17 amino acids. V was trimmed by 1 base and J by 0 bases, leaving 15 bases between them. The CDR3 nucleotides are TGTGCCAGCAGTTACTACCCACCGACGGACTCTAACTATGGCTACACCTTC. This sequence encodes CASSYYPPTDSNYGYTF.

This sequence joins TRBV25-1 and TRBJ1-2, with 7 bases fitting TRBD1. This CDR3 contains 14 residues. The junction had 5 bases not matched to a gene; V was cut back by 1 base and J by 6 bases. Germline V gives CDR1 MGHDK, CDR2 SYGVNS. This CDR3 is CASSESGRGDGYTF. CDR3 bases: TGTGCCAGCAGTGAATCTGGCAGGGGGGATGGCTACACCTTC.

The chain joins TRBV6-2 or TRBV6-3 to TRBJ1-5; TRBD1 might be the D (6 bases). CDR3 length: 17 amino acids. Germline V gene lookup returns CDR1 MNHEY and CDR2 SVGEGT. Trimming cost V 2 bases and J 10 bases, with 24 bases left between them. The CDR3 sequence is CASSYKFGDTVGLPQHF. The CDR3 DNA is TGTGCCAGCAGTTACAAGTTTGGGGACACGGTAGGTTTACCCCAGCATTTT.

The CDR3 DNA follows: TGCAGCGTAGGGGACAGAAGCACAGATACGCAGTATTTT. Amino acid sequence: CSVGDRSTDTQYF. The chain combines TRBV29-1 with TRBJ2-3; TRBD1 agrees at 7 bases. V shed 6 bases and J 0 bases; nucleotides not matched to a gene: 3. This CDR3 is built from 13 residues. Germline CDR1 is SQVTM and CDR2 is ANQGSEA.

CDR3: CAWSVLRSLYSTDTQYF. For the CDR3, the DNA is TGTGCCTGGAGTGTACTACGAAGTCTTTATAGCACAGATACGCAGTATTTT. The V gene is TRBV30, the J gene TRBJ2-3, with no clear D. From germline, CDR1 is GTSNPN and CDR2 SVGIG (reference sequence). The CDR3 spans 17 residues. The V gene lost 0 bases and the J gene lost 0 bases, with 16 bases spanning the gap.

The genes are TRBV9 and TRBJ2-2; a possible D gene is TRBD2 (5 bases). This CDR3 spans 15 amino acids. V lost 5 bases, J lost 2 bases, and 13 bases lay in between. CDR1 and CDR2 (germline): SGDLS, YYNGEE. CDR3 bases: TGTGCCAGCAGTGAAACTAGAGGAAACACCGGGGAGCTGTTTTTT. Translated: CASSETRGNTGELFF.

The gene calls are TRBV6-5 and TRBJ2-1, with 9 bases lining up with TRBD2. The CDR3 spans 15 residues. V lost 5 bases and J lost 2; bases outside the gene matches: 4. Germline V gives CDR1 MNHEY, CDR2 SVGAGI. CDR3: CASSLSGGTYNEQFF. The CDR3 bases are TGTGCCAGCAGTCTTAGCGGGGGTACCTACAATGAGCAGTTCTTC.